This TCR beta chain was sequenced for a study of siplizumab effects on memory and regulatory T cells. Profiling relied on immunoSEQ multiplex PCR, and the TCRdb table lists in-frame clones only, not all of them. The sample records about 50,000 clones, nearly 95% being singletons. Per the germline V gene, CDR1 is SGDLS and CDR2 is YYNGEE. CDR3 length equals 13 residues. Trimming took 2 bases from V and 5 from J; bases not matched to a gene: 3. The receptor comes from a human donor in good health. The chain couples TRBV9 to TRBJ2-7, with 8 bases that match TRBD2. Material for sequencing was CD8+ T cells sorted from blood. The CDR3 loop is CASSVSGINEQYF. DNA of the CDR3: TGTGCCAGCAGCGTTAGCGGGATCAACGAGCAGTACTTC.